This T cell receptor (beta chain) derives from a study of metastatic and nonmetastatic thyroid tumors. Across the whole study: Peripheral blood and tumor or nodule samples from malignant and benign thyroid patients were compared. Findings and limits, study-wide: The study reportedly found significantly higher TCR beta diversity in malignant thyroid tumors than benign nodules, in blood and tumor.

Patients underwent thyroid surgery, and none had received any treatment before it. The CDR3 covers 14 residues. Germline V gene sequence: CDR1 SGHRS, CDR2 YFSETQ. V lost 0 bases and J lost 7; bases outside the gene matches: 4. Per the authors' pipeline: CDR3 differences across clinicopathological groups were used to build a distant-metastasis classifier for papillary thyroid cancer. MiXCR reprocessed the PCR reads for TCRdb. The V and J calls shown here were made by TCRdb, not taken from the authors' results. In the table there are 53,000 or so clones, around 20% of which are singletons. Comment on this clone: The antigen is undetermined.

Sequencing used blood. The chain couples TRBV5-1 to TRBJ2-1; TRBD2 matches 7 bases. This TCR was recovered from a female donor with papillary thyroid cancer or a benign thyroid nodule (not recorded which). Some clones in this sample may be carry-over from other donors' samples. Written as DNA, the CDR3 is TGCGCCAGCAGCTTGGGAGGACTAGAAAATGAGCAGTTCTTC. Amino acids: CASSLGGLENEQFF.